Presented here are 26 T cell receptor beta chains from one specimen sequenced in a study of cytomegalovirus exposure and HLA in healthy donors. The PCR made use of 60 Vbeta and 13 Jbeta primers. Sequenced by immunoSEQ multiplex PCR; TCRdb stores in-frame clones only, minus some. The sample shows 100,000 to 150,000 clones, roughly 80% of them seen only once. The material sequenced was PBMCs. The receptors here all came from a female donor in good health and CMV-seropositive.

The chain has TRBV30 and TRBJ2-3; possible D gene TRBD2, 5 bases. Trimming removed 1 base at V and 2 bases at J, with 10 bases between. Germline CDR1 GTSNPN, CDR2 SVGIG (reference sequence). This CDR3 has 14 residues. The CDR3 spells CAWSAFSATDTQYF. CDR3 nucleotides: TGTGCCTGGAGTGCCTTTAGCGCCACAGATACGCAGTATTTT.

This sequence joins TRBV2 and TRBJ2-7; D may be TRBD2 (6 bases). The germline V and J ends were trimmed by 6 bases and 5 bases, with 14 bases remaining between them. Germline loops: CDR1 SNHLY, CDR2 FYNNEI. CDR3 length: 13 amino acids. In DNA form, the CDR3 reads TGTGCCAGCAGCCGCCTAGCGAATAACGAGCAGTACTTC. It specifies CASSRLANNEQYF. The whole variable domain, filled in from reference TRBV2 and TRBJ2-7, reads EPEVTQTPSHQVTQMGQEVILRCVPISNHLYFYWYRQILGQKVEFLVSFYNNEISEKSEIFDDQFSVERPDGSNFTLKIRSTKLEDSAMYFCASSRLANNEQYFGPGTRLTVT.

This clone has only one observation. The rearrangement joins TRBV10-3 to TRBJ2-3; D is perhaps TRBD2 (7 bases). V dropped 7 bases and J dropped 1 base, with 12 bases sitting between them. Germline V gene data show CDR1 as ENHRY and CDR2 as SYGVKD. The CDR3 has 14 residues. CDR3 DNA sequence: TGTGCCATCACTGCGGGGGCGGGCACAGATACGCAGTATTTT. This sequence encodes CAITAGAGTDTQYF.

The J gene is TRBJ2-7, the V gene TRBV5-6; 7 bases fit TRBD1. The V gene's germline CDR1 is SGHDT and CDR2 YYEEEE. Germline trimming cut 1 base from V and 6 bases from J; bases unmatched to any gene: 7. This CDR3 spans 14 amino acids. The CDR3 is CASSLNRGFSEQYF. The CDR3 DNA sequence: TGTGCCAGCAGCTTGAACAGGGGATTCTCCGAGCAGTACTTC.

The chain links TRBV10-3 to TRBJ1-2; 7 bases agree with TRBD1. Per germline, CDR1 ENHRY and CDR2 SYGVKD. V lost 9 bases to trimming and J lost 10 bases; unmatched junction nucleotides: 17. This CDR3 comprises 14 residues. The CDR3 DNA is TGTGCCATGCGGAGACAGGGCGGTTTGACGGCCTACACCTTC. Its protein is CAMRRQGGLTAYTF.

The J gene is TRBJ2-3, the V gene TRBV6-5, with D perhaps TRBD1 (5 bases). Germline V gene sequence: CDR1 MNHEY, CDR2 SVGAGI. V was trimmed by 6 bases and J by 2 bases, leaving 9 bases between them. The CDR3 has 13 amino acids. CDR3 coding DNA: TGTGCCAGCAGCCGACAGTACACAGATACGCAGTATTTT. Translation gives CASSRQYTDTQYF.

The chain has TRBV2 and TRBJ1-6, with 7 bases matching TRBD1. The CDR3 runs to 16 residues. V shed 9 bases, J shed 7 bases, and the junction held 15 bases outside the gene matches. Germline-derived CDR1 and CDR2 are SNHLY and FYNNEI. CDR3 nucleotide sequence: TGTGCCAGGCAAGGGGGGACAGTTTCCTCAAATTCACCCCTCCACTTT. This translates into CARQGGTVSSNSPLHF. Variable domain in full (rest from reference TRBV2 and TRBJ1-6): EPEVTQTPSHQVTQMGQEVILRCVPISNHLYFYWYRQILGQKVEFLVSFYNNEISEKSEIFDDQFSVERPDGSNFTLKIRSTKLEDSAMYFCARQGGTVSSNSPLHFGNGTRLTVT.

The CDR3 loop reads CAWSVWGSRETQYF. The CDR3 region has the DNA TGTGCCTGGAGTGTATGGGGCAGTCGGGAGACCCAGTACTTC. The chain links TRBV30 to TRBJ2-5, with D tentatively TRBD1 (5 bases). The length of the CDR3 is 14 residues. Between the trimmed V and J ends, which lost 0 bases and 5 bases, there was a span of 13 bases. Germline V lookup: CDR1 GTSNPN, CDR2 SVGIG (reference sequence).

This clone has only a few counts. The chain uses TRBV9 and TRBJ2-1, with TRBD2 matching over 14 bases. The V gene's germline CDR1 is SGDLS and CDR2 YYNGEE. The V and J ends lost 0 bases and 10 bases, in that order; junction bases with no gene match: 6. The CDR3 sequence is 16 residues long. The CDR3 protein is CASSVATGLAGEEQFF. The CDR3, as DNA: TGTGCCAGCAGCGTAGCAACGGGACTAGCGGGGGAGGAGCAGTTCTTC. Full variable domain (missing parts from reference TRBV9 and TRBJ2-1): DSGVTQTPKHLITATGQRVTLRCSPRSGDLSVYWYQQSLDQGLQFLIQYYNGEERAKGNILERFSAQQFPDLHSELNLSSLELGDSALYFCASSVATGLAGEEQFFGPGTRLTVL.

The chain recombines TRBV4-3 with TRBJ2-7; a weak D match, TRBD1 (5 bases). Trimming shortened V by 1 base and J by 1 base, and 11 bases separated the two germline ends. The CDR3 is made up of 15 amino acids. The germline gives CDR1 LGHNA, CDR2 YSLEER. The CDR3 reads CASSQVAGMSYEQYF. The CDR3 DNA is TGCGCCAGCAGCCAAGTGGCAGGGATGTCCTACGAGCAGTACTTC.

J is TRBJ1-4 and V is TRBV2, with 7 bases matching TRBD1. Unmatched junction bases numbered 4, after V lost 8 bases and J lost 4 bases. Germline V gene sequence: CDR1 SNHLY, CDR2 FYNNEI. CDR3 length equals 13 residues. The CDR3 sequence is CASRGTVNEKLFF. The CDR3 bases are TGTGCCAGCCGTGGGACAGTTAATGAAAAACTGTTTTTT.

This clone was detected once. The chain links TRBV5-1 to TRBJ2-5; 7 bases line up with TRBD2. The CDR3 is 15 residues long. V trimming: 3 bases; J trimming: 2 bases; junction bases outside the gene matches: 7. Germline V lookup: CDR1 SGHRS, CDR2 YFSETQ. CDR3 nucleotide sequence: TGCGCCAGCAGCTCGTACGGGAGGAGGCAAGAGACCCAGTACTTC. Its translation is CASSSYGRRQETQYF.

The V call is TRBV9, the J call TRBJ1-2; tentatively, D is TRBD1 (5 bases). Germline V gene sequence: CDR1 SGDLS, CDR2 YYNGEE. The V and J ends lost 4 bases and 5 bases respectively, with 15 bases between them. The CDR3 is 14 amino acids. This CDR3 is CASSPGTAYYGYTF. The CDR3 region has the DNA TGTGCCAGCAGCCCCGGGACTGCTTATTATGGCTACACCTTC.

The chain recombines TRBV6-5 with TRBJ2-7; 8 bases line up with TRBD1. With V trimmed by 2 bases and J by 3 bases, 6 bases remained unmatched. Germline V gene data show CDR1 as MNHEY and CDR2 as SVGAGI. CDR3 length equals 15 residues. Here the CDR3 reads CASSYPAGGHYEQYF. CDR3 sequence (DNA): TGTGCCAGCAGTTACCCGGCAGGGGGCCACTACGAGCAGTACTTC.

CDR3 sequence (DNA): TGTGCCAGCAGCCCCCAGGTAAACACCGGGGAGCTGTTTTTT. Its translation: CASSPQVNTGELFF. The rearrangement uses TRBV9 and TRBJ2-2, with no clear D. Trimming took 4 bases from V and 2 from J, leaving 9 bases between them. Germline CDR1 reads SGDLS; CDR2 reads YYNGEE. The CDR3 length is 14 residues.

CDR3 amino acids: CASSLNRGSDEKLFF. The DNA of the CDR3 is TGTGCCAGCTCACTCAACAGGGGTAGTGATGAAAAACTGTTTTTT. The chain couples TRBV18 to TRBJ1-4, with TRBD1 identical over 7 bases. Germline V gene lookup returns CDR1 KGHSH and CDR2 LQKENI. Trimming at V came to 4 bases and at J to 6 bases, leaving 8 bases not matched to a gene. The CDR3 is made up of 15 amino acids.

The gene calls are TRBV5-1 and TRBJ2-5, with TRBD2 matching 8 bases. Trimming cost V 4 bases and J 5 bases; bases outside gene matches: 4. Germline CDR1 and CDR2: SGHRS and YFSETQ. The CDR3 consists of 13 residues. The CDR3 loop reads CASSIPGGETQYF. The CDR3 bases are TGCGCCAGCAGCATCCCGGGGGGGGAGACCCAGTACTTC.

This clone was counted a single time. The gene calls are TRBV25-1 and TRBJ2-1; 8 nucleotides align to TRBD1. Germline-derived CDR1 and CDR2 are MGHDK and SYGVNS. Unmatched junction bases numbered 6, after V lost 3 bases and J lost 5 bases. This CDR3 has 15 amino acids. DNA for the CDR3: TGTGCCAGCAGTGATCACGGGACAGGACACAATGAGCAGTTCTTC. Translating it yields CASSDHGTGHNEQFF.

The rearrangement uses TRBV6-6 and TRBJ2-7, with 7 bases matching TRBD2. Germline loops: CDR1 MNHNY, CDR2 SVGAGI (reference sequence). This CDR3 spans 16 amino acids. Germline trimming cut 5 bases from V and 6 bases from J; bases unmatched to any gene: 16. The CDR3 sequence is CASSPRLAPNYGEQYF. The CDR3 region has the DNA TGTGCCAGCAGTCCCCGACTAGCTCCCAATTACGGCGAGCAGTACTTC.

There are a few counts of this clone. The V gene is TRBV13, the J gene TRBJ2-7, with D possibly TRBD2 on 6 matching bases. There are 14 residues in the CDR3. The germline V gene has CDR1 PRHDT and CDR2 FYEKMQ (reference sequence). With 3 bases removed from V and 0 bases from J, the gap between germline ends came to 9 bases. The DNA for the CDR3 is TGTGCCAGCAGCTTTCGGGACTCCTCCTACGAGCAGTACTTC. Translation: CASSFRDSSYEQYF.

The chain has TRBV5-4 and TRBJ2-2, with 8 bases fitting TRBD2. The CDR3 extends over 15 amino acids. Germline CDR1 and CDR2: SGHNT and YYREEE (reference sequence). After removal of 3 bases from V and 2 bases from J, the junction contained 3 bases not matched to a gene. The CDR3 DNA is TGTGCCAGCAGCTCGGGGGGGGCCAACACCGGGGAGCTGTTTTTT. Encoded protein: CASSSGGANTGELFF.

In its sample, this clone was seen once. The rearrangement links TRBV2 to TRBJ2-7, with TRBD1 matching over 9 bases. The length of the CDR3 is 14 residues. V was clipped by 2 bases and J by 5 bases; unmatched bases: 4. From germline, CDR1 is SNHLY and CDR2 FYNNEI. Here the CDR3 reads CASSERDRVNEQYF. CDR3 nucleotides: TGTGCCAGCAGTGAAAGGGACAGGGTGAACGAGCAGTACTTC.

This chain connects TRBV5-1 to TRBJ1-1, with 7 bases lining up with TRBD1. The V gene's germline CDR1 is SGHRS and CDR2 YFSETQ. The V gene end was trimmed by 4 bases and the J gene end by 7 bases; junction bases not matched to a gene: 7. CDR3 length: 13 residues. The CDR3 here is CASSKQGWDEAFF. DNA of the CDR3: TGCGCCAGCAGCAAACAGGGGTGGGATGAAGCTTTCTTT.

This chain uses TRBV27 with TRBJ2-2; 11 nucleotides match TRBD1. The CDR3 loop spans 15 amino acids. The germline CDR1 and CDR2 sequences are MNHEY and SMNVEV (reference sequence). The trim removed 2 bases at V and 7 bases at J, leaving 3 bases unmatched. CDR3 region: CASSLAGQGVGELFF. CDR3 nucleotides: TGTGCCAGCAGTTTAGCGGGACAGGGGGTCGGGGAGCTGTTTTTT.

The rearrangement uses TRBV5-1 and TRBJ2-4; D is uncertain. Trimming removed 0 bases from V and 3 bases from J, with 7 bases in between. This CDR3 contains 14 residues. CDR1 and CDR2 (germline): SGHRS, YFSETQ. The CDR3 nucleotides read TGCGCCAGCAGCTTGGGGTCCGGCAAAAACATTCAGTACTTC. Its protein product is CASSLGSGKNIQYF.

The V call is TRBV4-1, the J call TRBJ1-1, with 7 bases aligning to TRBD1. CDR3 length equals 15 residues. Germline CDR1 MGHRA, CDR2 YSYEKL. V lost 3 bases, J lost 3 bases, and 7 bases stayed unmatched. CDR3 protein: CASSQAGGEDTEAFF. CDR3 coding DNA: TGCGCCAGCAGCCAGGCAGGGGGAGAGGACACTGAAGCTTTCTTT.